This TCR beta chain was recovered during a study of T cell clonality in common variable immunodeficiency. Trimming at V came to 7 bases and at J to 1 base, leaving 6 bases not matched to a gene. CDR1 and CDR2 from the germline V gene are MNHEY and SVGEGT. The CDR3 spans 14 residues. This clone occurred a few times. The antigen is not known. Read coverage stops 3 residues before the CDR3 terminus; the germline J gene supplies the remainder. Study outcomes and limitations: In common variable immunodeficiency, TCR beta chains reportedly carried fewer deletions and N-nucleotide insertions.

Measured with immunoSEQ multiplex PCR; TCRdb has only the in-frame clones, and not every one. The data show under 40,000 clones, with none appearing a single time. The V call is TRBV6-2 or TRBV6-3, the J call TRBJ1-1; TRBD1 agrees at 7 bases. The clonotype was recovered from a human donor with common variable immunodeficiency. The sample was peripheral blood mononuclear cells. The CDR3 reads CASITGTANTEAFF. CDR3 bases read: TGTGCCAGCATCACCGGGACAGCGAACACTGAA.